This T cell receptor (beta chain) emerged from a study of tumor-infiltrating lymphocytes in primary liver carcinoma. For the study at large: Surgeons treated the primary liver carcinoma of the patients by surgical resection.

Study observations and caveats: Tumor-adjacent and tumor-blood pairs showed less overlap than tumor region pairs.

Points on this clonotype: Its target is unknown.

Germline trimming cut 2 bases from V and 4 bases from J; bases unmatched to any gene: 10. The germline gives CDR1 SGHAT, CDR2 FQNNGV. There are 17 residues in the CDR3. In addition to blood RNA drawn from unsorted whole blood, germline DNA was extracted. Every patient had chronic HBV infection and was treatment-naive. With 500 ng total RNA as template and a constant-region primer, TCR beta cDNA was made. Slightly modified ARM-PCR, run as three nested multiplex PCR rounds, produced the TCR beta libraries. The first two PCR rounds used TRBV1-TRBV30 forward primers with a C-beta reverse primer, around 10 cycles each. Each CDR3 protein gets one entry after TCRdb re-called the multiplex PCR reads with MiXCR. The sample holds 150,000 to 200,000 distinct CDR3 sequences, almost 65% seen once.

This receptor was taken from a woman aged 60-70 years with primary liver carcinoma and hepatitis B virus infection. The chain is built from TRBV11-2 and TRBJ2-7, with 11 bases fitting TRBD2. Input material: peripheral blood. The CDR3 reads CASSLTSGRLSPYEQYF. The CDR3 DNA is TGTGCCAGCAGCTTAACTAGCGGGAGACTGAGCCCATACGAGCAGTACTTC.